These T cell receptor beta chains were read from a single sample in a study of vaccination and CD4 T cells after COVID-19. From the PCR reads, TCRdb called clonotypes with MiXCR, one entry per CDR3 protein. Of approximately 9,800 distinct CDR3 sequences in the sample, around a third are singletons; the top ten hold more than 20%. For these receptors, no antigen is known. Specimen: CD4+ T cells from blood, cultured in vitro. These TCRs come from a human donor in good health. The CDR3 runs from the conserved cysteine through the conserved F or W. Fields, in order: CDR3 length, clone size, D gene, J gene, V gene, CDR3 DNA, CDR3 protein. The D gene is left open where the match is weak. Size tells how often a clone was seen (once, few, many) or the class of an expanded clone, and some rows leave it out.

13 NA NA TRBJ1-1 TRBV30 TGTGCCTGGAGCGTAGTGCTTAACACTGAAGCTTTCTTT CAWSVVLNTEAFF
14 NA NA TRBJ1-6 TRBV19 TGTGCCAGTGTCAACCGGGATCGGCGATCACCCCTCCACTTT CASVNRDRRSPLHF
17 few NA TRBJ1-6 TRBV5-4 TGTGCCAGCAGCTCAGGGGCCGCCGGGGGCGGTAATTCACCCCTCCACTTT CASSSGAAGGGNSPLHF
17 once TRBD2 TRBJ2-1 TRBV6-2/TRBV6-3 TGTGCCAGCAGTTTCGGGACTAGCGGGAGGGCCGGAAATGAGCAGTTCTTC CASSFGTSGRAGNEQFF
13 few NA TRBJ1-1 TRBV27 TGTGCCAGCAAACCAGGGTCGGCCACTGAAGCTTTCTTT CASKPGSATEAFF
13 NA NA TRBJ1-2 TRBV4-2 TGTGCCAGCAGCCAAGATTTGGGGACGGGCTACACCTTC CASSQDLGTGYTF
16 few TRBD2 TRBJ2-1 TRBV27 TGTGCCAGCAGTTTACTAGGACTAGAGAGCTACAATGAGCAGTTCTTC CASSLLGLESYNEQFF
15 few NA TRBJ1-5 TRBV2 TGTGCCAGCAGTGAATACGGCAATAGCAATCAGCCCCAGCATTTT CASSEYGNSNQPQHF
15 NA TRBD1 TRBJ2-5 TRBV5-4 TGTGCCAGCAGCTTGCCGGGACAGGGGGCGGAGACCCAGTACTTC CASSLPGQGAETQYF
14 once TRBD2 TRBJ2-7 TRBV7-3 TGTGCCAGCAGCCGCGGGACTAGCGGCAACGAGCAGTACTTC CASSRGTSGNEQYF
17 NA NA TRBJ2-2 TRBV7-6 TGTGCCAGCAGCTCCCTCGCAGGGGTTCCGAACACCGGGGAGCTGTTTTTT CASSSLAGVPNTGELFF
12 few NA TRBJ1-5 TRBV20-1 TGCAGTGCCAACCGCCTCGATCAGCCCCAGCATTTT CSANRLDQPQHF
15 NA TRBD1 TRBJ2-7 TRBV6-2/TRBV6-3 TGTGCCAGCAGTTATCGGGCAGGGGGTACGTCCGAGCAGTACTTC CASSYRAGGTSEQYF
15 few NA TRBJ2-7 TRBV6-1 TGTGCCAGCAGCACACCAACTCTAAGCTCCTACGAGCAGTACTTC CASSTPTLSSYEQYF
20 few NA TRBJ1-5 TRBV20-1 TGCAGTGCTAGAGTTTACGGTGCCGCTGGAGTCATGAATAGCAATCAGCCCCAGCATTTT CSARVYGAAGVMNSNQPQHF
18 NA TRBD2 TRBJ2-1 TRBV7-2 TGTGCCAGCAGCTTAGGGACTAGCGGGAGGAGGGTGGGTAATGAGCAGTTCTTC CASSLGTSGRRVGNEQFF
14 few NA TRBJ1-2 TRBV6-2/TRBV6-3 TGTGCCAGCAGCTCCCCGGGTATGGACTATGGCTACACCTTC CASSSPGMDYGYTF
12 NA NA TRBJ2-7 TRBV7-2 TGTGCCAGCAGCTTTACACGTTACGAGCAGTACTTC CASSFTRYEQYF
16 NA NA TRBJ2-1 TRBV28 TGTGCCAGCAGTTCCCGGAGACAGACCAGCTACAATGAGCAGTTCTTC CASSSRRQTSYNEQFF
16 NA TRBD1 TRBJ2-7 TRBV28 TGTGCCAGCAGGATCTTCTCCGGGACAGGACTTTACGAGCAGTACTTC CASRIFSGTGLYEQYF
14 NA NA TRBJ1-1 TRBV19 TGTGCCAGCTTCCGAGGACCGATGAACACTGAAGCTTTCTTT CASFRGPMNTEAFF
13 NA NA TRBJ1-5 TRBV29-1 TGCAGCGTTGCGAGGGATTTCAATCAGCCCCAGCATTTT CSVARDFNQPQHF
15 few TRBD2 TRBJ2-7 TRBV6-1 TGTGCCAGCAGTATACGTGGAGCGGGAGGCCACGAGCAGTACTTC CASSIRGAGGHEQYF
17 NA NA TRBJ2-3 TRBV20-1 TGCAGTGCTGATGCAGGGTGGGCGGGACGAGGGACAGATACGCAGTATTTT CSADAGWAGRGTDTQYF
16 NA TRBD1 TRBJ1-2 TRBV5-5 TGTGCCAGCAGCCTAACCCCCAGGACAGGGACTAATGGCTACACCTTC CASSLTPRTGTNGYTF
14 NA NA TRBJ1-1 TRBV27 TGTGCCAGCGGCCGTTACGGGGTCTCCACTGAAGCTTTCTTT CASGRYGVSTEAFF
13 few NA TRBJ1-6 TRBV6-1 TGTGCCAGCAGCCTAGAGGGCAGGTCACCCCTCCACTTT CASSLEGRSPLHF
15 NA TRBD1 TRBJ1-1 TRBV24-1 TGTGCCACCAGTGACGCCCGACAGGGGAACACTGAAGCTTTCTTT CATSDARQGNTEAFF
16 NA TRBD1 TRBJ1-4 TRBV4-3 TGCGCCAGCAGCCACTTGTTCGGACAGGGAAATGAAAAACTGTTTTTT CASSHLFGQGNEKLFF
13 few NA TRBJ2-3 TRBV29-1 TGCAGCGTCGTGCAGGGGTCAGGAGATACGCAGTATTTT CSVVQGSGDTQYF
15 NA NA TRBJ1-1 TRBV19 TGTGCCAGTATCCTCCGGGGACATTTGAACACTGAAGCTTTCTTT CASILRGHLNTEAFF
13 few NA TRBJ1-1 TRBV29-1 TGCAGCGGTTTGGGGGGGACGAACACTGAAGCTTTCTTT CSGLGGTNTEAFF
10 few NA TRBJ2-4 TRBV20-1 TGCAGTGCTATCCGGGGTGGACTACTCTTC CSAIRGGLLF
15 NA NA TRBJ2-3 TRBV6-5 TGTGCCAGCAGTTACTCGATTCAGGGCACAGATACGCAGTATTTT CASSYSIQGTDTQYF
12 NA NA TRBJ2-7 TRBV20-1 TGCAGTGCTAGTGACCTGGTCTACGAGCAGTACTTC CSASDLVYEQYF
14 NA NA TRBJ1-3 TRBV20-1 TGCAGTGCCAACGGACCAAGCTCTGGAAACACCATATATTTT CSANGPSSGNTIYF
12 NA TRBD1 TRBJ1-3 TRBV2 TGTGCCAGCAGGGACAGGGGAAACACCATATATTTT CASRDRGNTIYF
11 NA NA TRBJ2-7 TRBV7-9 TGTGCCAGCAGCTTGGACTACGAGCAGTACTTC CASSLDYEQYF
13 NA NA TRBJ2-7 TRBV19 TGTGCCAGTAAATTTGCGAATTCCTACGAGCAGTACTTC CASKFANSYEQYF
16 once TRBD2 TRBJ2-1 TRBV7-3 TGTGCCAGCAGCCCCGGAGTAGCGGGAGGGTACAATGAGCAGTTCTTC CASSPGVAGGYNEQFF
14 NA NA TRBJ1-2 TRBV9 TGTGCCAGCAGCGTAGCTACGGGTGGCTATGGCTACACCTTC CASSVATGGYGYTF
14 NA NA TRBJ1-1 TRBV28 TGTGCCAGCAGTCCACCCAGATTGAACACTGAAGCTTTCTTT CASSPPRLNTEAFF
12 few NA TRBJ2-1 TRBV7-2 TGTGCCAGCAGGCCCGGACTCACCGAGCAGTTCTTC CASRPGLTEQFF
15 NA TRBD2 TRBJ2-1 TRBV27 TGTGCCAGCAGGGGACTAGCGGGAGGGGTCAATGAGCAGTTCTTC CASRGLAGGVNEQFF
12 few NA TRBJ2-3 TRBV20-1 TGCAGTGCTAGGGGGTCCACAGATACGCAGTATTTT CSARGSTDTQYF
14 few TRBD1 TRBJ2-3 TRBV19 TGTGCCAGTAGTATGGGACAGGGGGCAGATACGCAGTATTTT CASSMGQGADTQYF
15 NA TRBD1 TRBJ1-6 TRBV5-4 TGTGCCAGCAGTTCACAGGGGAGGCCTGGAGTACCCCTCCACTTT CASSSQGRPGVPLHF